This paragraph covers one T cell receptor (beta chain) sequence. The CDR3 has 18 amino acids. Trimming removed 5 bases from V and 0 bases from J; junction bases left unmatched: 13. Per germline, CDR1 KGHSH and CDR2 LQKENI. The data were taken from a study of blood T cell repertoires in COVID-19. About the study: T cells, B-cell-depleted T cells, or PBMCs supplied cDNA or gDNA.

Per the authors' pipeline: Estimation of nucleated cell counts relied on the amplification of reference gene primers. Some clones are missing from TCRdb's copy, which holds only in-frame ones; the method was immunoSEQ multiplex PCR. The DNA was the basis for D and trimming; V, J and clone size are from that table. This table holds 95,000 to 150,000 clones, 88% found once. The sample taken for sequencing was peripheral blood. The receptor's source is a woman over 75 with acute or convalescent COVID-19. This chain joins TRBV18 and TRBJ1-3; 7 bases line up with TRBD1. The CDR3 reads CASSESRTGKSSGNTIYF. The CDR3 nucleotides are TGTGCCAGCTCAGAAAGTAGGACAGGCAAGAGCTCTGGAAACACCATATATTTT.